The 25 T cell receptor beta chains given below trace back to one sample, sequenced in a study of OX40 agonist ivuxolimab in advanced cancers. Measured with immunoSEQ multiplex PCR; TCRdb has only the in-frame clones, and not every one. The sample contains tens of thousands of clones, 84% of which appear only once. This sample comprised CD4+ or CD8+ T cells sorted from blood, obtained in a trial of the OX40 agonist ivuxolimab. All receptors derive from an adult with an advanced solid tumor such as melanoma, head and neck, liver or kidney cancer.

This chain connects TRBV5-1 to TRBJ2-2; TRBD1 might be the D (6 bases). This CDR3 has 13 amino acids. CDR1 is SGHRS, CDR2 YFSETQ, per germline. Trimming cost V 0 bases and J 8 bases, with 8 bases left between them. The CDR3 sequence is CASSLAQGGELFF. The CDR3 bases are TGCGCCAGCAGCTTGGCCCAGGGGGGGGAGCTGTTTTTT.

This clone was detected once. This chain links TRBV4-1 with TRBJ1-3; a weak D match, TRBD1 (6 bases). The CDR3 extends over 18 amino acids. The germline V and J ends were trimmed by 3 bases and 1 base, with 19 bases remaining between them. Germline V lookup: CDR1 MGHRA, CDR2 YSYEKL. The CDR3 nucleotides are TGCGCCAGCAGCCAGGGAGGACAGATGACCGGGTCTGGAAACACCATATATTTT. It codes for CASSQGGQMTGSGNTIYF.

This chain joins TRBV7-2 and TRBJ1-6; D possibly corresponds to TRBD1 (5 bases). The germline V gene encodes CDR1 SGHTA and CDR2 FQGNSA. Trimming left V 1 base short and J 6 bases short, with 10 bases between. The CDR3 is 15 residues long. DNA of the CDR3: TGTGCCAGCAGCTTAGGGGTTGGGGGTAATTCACCCCTCCACTTT. Amino acids: CASSLGVGGNSPLHF.

V and J are TRBV15 and TRBJ2-3; 11 nucleotides agree with TRBD2. The J segment lost 3 bases and the V segment lost 6 bases, leaving 5 bases of the junction unmatched. The length of the CDR3 is 15 residues. The germline gives CDR1 LNHNV, CDR2 YYDKDF (reference sequence). As DNA, the CDR3 is TGTGCCACCAGTACGAGACTAGCGGGGACAGATACGCAGTATTTT. It specifies CATSTRLAGTDTQYF.

V gene TRBV6-1 combines with J gene TRBJ1-5, with D possibly TRBD1 on 5 matching bases. Germline loops: CDR1 MNHNS, CDR2 SASEGT. The CDR3 sequence is 15 residues long. Between the trimmed V and J ends, which lost 7 bases and 6 bases, there was a span of 19 bases. In DNA, the CDR3 is TGTGCCAGCACCGGTTGGCAGGGCCACACTCAGCCCCAGCATTTT. Protein sequence: CASTGWQGHTQPQHF.

V is TRBV7-6 and J is TRBJ2-5; D is ambiguous. CDR1 is SGHVS, CDR2 FNYEAQ, per germline. Trimming removed 1 base from V and 4 bases from J, with 7 bases in between. CDR3 length: 13 amino acids. DNA for the CDR3: TGTGCCAGCAGCTTAGGGACGGCAGAGACCCAGTACTTC. Translating it yields CASSLGTAETQYF.

The V and J genes are TRBV21-1 and TRBJ1-2; TRBD1, the table's D call, was not compared with the DNA. TRBV21-1 is assigned pseudogene status. The CDR3 length is 15 residues. DNA of the CDR3: TGTGCCAGCAGCAAGCCTCCCCAGGGGAACTATGGCTACACCTTC. Amino acids: CASSKPPQGNYGYTF.

The chain links TRBV27 to TRBJ2-7; TRBD1 agrees at 9 bases. CDR1 MNHEY and CDR2 SMNVEV come from the germline V gene (reference sequence). V was clipped by 2 bases and J by 9 bases; unmatched bases: 11. The CDR3 extends over 15 amino acids. The CDR3 sequence: CASSLPGQGHTMQYF. CDR3 DNA: TGTGCCAGCAGTTTACCGGGACAGGGCCATACGATGCAGTACTTC.

This sequence joins TRBV4-1 and TRBJ2-3; TRBD2 agrees at 12 bases. The CDR3 length is 16 residues. Germline V lookup: CDR1 MGHRA, CDR2 YSYEKL. Trimming took 1 base from V and 6 from J; bases not matched to a gene: 5. The DNA for the CDR3 is TGCGCCAGCAGCCAAGTAGGACTAGCGGGGTGGGATACGCAGTATTTT. This encodes CASSQVGLAGWDTQYF.

V is TRBV6-6 and J is TRBJ1-1, with D uncertain. Looked up from germline, CDR1 is MNHNY and CDR2 is SVGAGI (reference sequence). The CDR3 covers 11 residues. Trimming took 7 bases from V and 1 from J, leaving 4 bases between them. CDR3 DNA: TGTGCCAGCATGAAGAACACTGAAGCTTTCTTT. Amino acids: CASMKNTEAFF.

This chain connects TRBV28 to TRBJ1-2; weak D call: TRBD1 (5 bases). V was shortened by 5 bases and J by 6 bases, with 16 bases between the two germline ends. CDR3 length equals 14 residues. Germline CDR1 and CDR2: MDHEN and SYDVKM. CDR3 protein: CASSLGGGRNGYTF. CDR3 DNA sequence: TGTGCCAGCAGTCTGGGGGGGGGAAGGAATGGCTACACCTTC.

The CDR3 coding sequence is TGTGCCAGTTCCCCCCTGGGCAGACCCTATTCCTACGAGCAGTACTTC. It translates to CASSPLGRPYSYEQYF. This chain connects TRBV18 to TRBJ2-7; D gene unclear. V lost 9 bases and J 1 base, leaving 22 bases between the germline ends. The CDR3 sequence is 16 residues long. The V gene's germline CDR1 is KGHSH and CDR2 LQKENI.

This clone has only a few counts. The V call is TRBV5-6, the J call TRBJ1-5; the D is unclear. CDR1 is SGHDT, CDR2 YYEEEE, per germline. The CDR3 totals 13 residues. V shed 2 bases and J shed 6 bases, with 9 bases lying between them. The CDR3 DNA is TGTGCCAGCAGCTTACGTGTCTCTCAGCCCCAGCATTTT. This gives the protein CASSLRVSQPQHF.

In nucleotides, the CDR3 is TGTGCCAGCAGGGTCGGGGGAGCTAACTATGGCTACACCTTC. As protein: CASRVGGANYGYTF. The rearrangement joins TRBV6-5 to TRBJ1-2, with D possibly being TRBD1 (5 bases). CDR1 is MNHEY, CDR2 SVGAGI, per germline. This CDR3 region has 14 residues. Deletions cut 6 bases from V and 0 bases from J, with 11 bases between.

The chain combines TRBV4-1 with TRBJ1-4; D is possibly TRBD1 (5 bases). V was shortened by 1 base and J by 5 bases, with 11 bases between the two germline ends. The CDR3 runs 15 residues. Germline CDR1 is MGHRA and CDR2 is YSYEKL. CDR3 DNA sequence: TGCGCCAGCAGCCAAGGGGGCGGCAGGAATGAAAAACTGTTTTTT. This translates into CASSQGGGRNEKLFF.

The chain has TRBV28 and TRBJ2-7, with D maybe TRBD1 (5 bases). The V gene's germline CDR1 is MDHEN and CDR2 SYDVKM. The CDR3 loop spans 14 amino acids. Trimming stripped 9 bases from V and 2 bases from J, with 17 bases between. CDR3 sequence reads: CASQIGQLAYEQYF. The CDR3 DNA sequence: TGTGCCAGTCAAATCGGACAACTGGCCTACGAGCAGTACTTC.

The rearrangement uses TRBV7-2 and TRBJ2-5; the match to TRBD1 covers 9 bases. Germline CDR1 and CDR2: SGHTA and FQGNSA. CDR3 size: 17 residues. J gave up 4 bases and V 5 bases, and 14 bases lay outside the gene matches. The CDR3: CASSRGTGSFFVETQYF. CDR3 coding DNA: TGTGCCAGCAGCAGGGGGACAGGGTCTTTTTTCGTAGAGACCCAGTACTTC.

In DNA form, the CDR3 reads TGTGCCAGCAGTGTCACTTTACATTCACCCCTCCACTTT. This gives the protein CASSVTLHSPLHF. The chain couples TRBV6-1 to TRBJ1-6; D is undetermined. Deletions cut 4 bases from V and 8 bases from J, with 9 bases between. Germline CDR1 reads MNHNS; CDR2 reads SASEGT. The CDR3 extends over 13 amino acids.

The rearrangement links TRBV10-2 to TRBJ2-1; D call uncertain. CDR3 length: 11 amino acids. Trimming removed 1 base from V and 8 bases from J, with 3 bases in between. CDR1 is WSHSY and CDR2 is SAAADI in the germline V gene. CDR3 nucleotides: TGCGCCAGCAGTGAGTTTGATGAGCAGTTCTTC. This sequence encodes CASSEFDEQFF.

The chain couples TRBV2 to TRBJ2-4, with 9 bases that match TRBD1. After removal of 7 bases from V and 3 bases from J, the junction contained 7 bases not matched to a gene. Looked up from germline, CDR1 is SNHLY and CDR2 is FYNNEI. There are 15 residues in the CDR3. CDR3 loop: CASTLDRGGKNIQYF. The CDR3 coding sequence is TGTGCCAGCACCCTGGACAGGGGCGGCAAAAACATTCAGTACTTC.

This chain links TRBV7-2 with TRBJ2-1; 12 bases fit TRBD2. V gave up 4 bases and J gave up 8 bases; unmatched junction bases: 6. Germline-derived CDR1 and CDR2 are SGHTA and FQGNSA. This CDR3 has 15 residues. DNA of the CDR3: TGTGCCAGCAGCTCTAGCGGGGGGGCCTTCCATGAGCAGTTCTTC. Protein sequence: CASSSSGGAFHEQFF. The variable domain in full, completed from reference TRBV7-2 and TRBJ2-1, reads GAGVSQSPSNKVTEKGKDVELRCDPISGHTALYWYRQSLGQGLEFLIYFQGNSAPDKSGLPSDRFSAERTGGSVSTLTIQRTQQEDSAVYLCASSSSGGAFHEQFFGPGTRLTVL.

V and J are TRBV7-8 and TRBJ2-3; D unresolved. The CDR3 consists of 12 residues. CDR1 is SGHVS, CDR2 FQNEAQ, per germline. Trimming stripped 5 bases from V and 2 bases from J, with 5 bases between. DNA of the CDR3: TGTGCCAGCAGCGCTAACACAGATACGCAGTATTTT. This encodes CASSANTDTQYF. Full variable domain (rest looked up from reference TRBV7-8 and TRBJ2-3): GAGVSQSPRYKVAKRGQDVALRCDPISGHVSLFWYQQALGQGPEFLTYFQNEAQLDKSGLPSDRFFAERPEGSVSTLKIQRTQQEDSAVYLCASSANTDTQYFGPGTRLTVL.

The chain couples TRBV27 to TRBJ1-4, with D possibly being TRBD1 (5 bases). This CDR3 region has 13 residues. Looked up from germline, CDR1 is MNHEY and CDR2 is SMNVEV (reference sequence). Trimming took 5 bases from V and 5 from J, leaving 9 bases between them. DNA for the CDR3: TGTGCCAGCAGTCCGGGACCCAATGAAAAACTGTTTTTT. Translated: CASSPGPNEKLFF.

This clone was recorded only once. The J gene is TRBJ1-5, the V gene TRBV6-1; D call uncertain. The CDR3 loop spans 17 amino acids. Germline CDR1 MNHNS, CDR2 SASEGT. V was trimmed by 1 base and J by 3 bases, leaving 16 bases between them. The CDR3 is CASSEDVRQAVNQPQHF. CDR3 in DNA: TGTGCCAGCAGTGAAGACGTGAGGCAGGCTGTCAATCAGCCCCAGCATTTT.

The count of this clone is one. The genes are TRBV16 and TRBJ1-5; D not certain. CDR3 length: 13 amino acids. V gave up 2 bases and J gave up 3 bases, with 5 bases separating them. In germline, CDR1 is KGHSY, CDR2 FQNENV. The CDR3 region has the DNA TGTGCCAGCAGCCAAGGGTTCAATCAGCCCCAGCATTTT. Its translation is CASSQGFNQPQHF.